This T cell receptor (beta chain) was recorded in a study of blood T cell repertoires in COVID-19. As originally analysed: Nucleated cell counts were estimated from reference gene primer amplification. Profiling relied on immunoSEQ multiplex PCR, and the TCRdb table lists in-frame clones only, not all of them. V, J and clone size were drawn from that table, and D and trimming were deduced from the DNA. The sample holds around 100,000 clones, 70% to 90% seen once. Comments on this clone: One junction end disagrees with the germline gene, perhaps due to a read error.

This clonotype was sampled from a man aged 45 to 65 in a cohort sampled during active COVID-19. The sequenced sample consisted of peripheral blood.

DNA for the CDR3: TGTGCCAGCTCGCCACCGACAGGGACGCGAGATACGCAGTATTTT. As protein: CASSPPTGTRDTQYF. This rearrangement joins TRBV18 to TRBJ2-3; 7 bases fit TRBD1. Germline values: CDR1 KGHSH, CDR2 LQKENI. The CDR3 is 15 amino acids.